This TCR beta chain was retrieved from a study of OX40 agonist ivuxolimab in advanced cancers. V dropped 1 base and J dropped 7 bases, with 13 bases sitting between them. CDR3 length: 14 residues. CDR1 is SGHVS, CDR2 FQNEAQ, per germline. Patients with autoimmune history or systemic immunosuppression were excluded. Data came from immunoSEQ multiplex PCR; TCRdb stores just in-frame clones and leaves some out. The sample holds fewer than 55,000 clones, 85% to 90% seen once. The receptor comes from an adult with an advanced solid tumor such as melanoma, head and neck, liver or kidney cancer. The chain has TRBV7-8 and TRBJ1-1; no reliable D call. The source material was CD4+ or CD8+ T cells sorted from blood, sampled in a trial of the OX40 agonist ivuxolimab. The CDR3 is CASSLVPTASEAFF. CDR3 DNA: TGTGCCAGCAGCTTAGTTCCGACCGCCAGTGAAGCTTTCTTT.